A single sample gave rise to the 15 T cell receptor beta chains below, sequenced in a study of regulatory T cells in long-lasting Graves disease. The authors built TCR beta libraries using iRepertoire HTBI primers and Arm-PCR of CDR3 regions. TCRdb re-derived calls from the multiplex PCR reads in MiXCR, one entry per CDR3 protein. The sample holds about 340,000 distinct CDR3 sequences, 20% seen once. The time point is: persistent/refractory GD, antithyroid drugs over 5 years with positive TRAb. Making the TCR library involved RNA that had been extracted from PBMCs. The starting material was peripheral blood mononuclear cells (PBMCs), obtained when the disease was refractory, from a patient treated with antithyroid drugs. The origin of the receptors is a female donor with Graves disease.

In this sample, this clonotype turned up once. The chain is built from TRBV4-1 and TRBJ1-2, with D uncertain. The ends were cut back, 4 bases at V and 2 bases at J, with 14 bases in the middle. The CDR3 runs 15 residues. Germline lookup yields CDR1 MGHRA and CDR2 YSYEKL. CDR3 DNA: TGCGCCAGCAGCCGACCAGGCGCTTACAACTATGGCTACACCTTC. Translation gives CASSRPGAYNYGYTF.

V is TRBV7-2 and J is TRBJ2-7; 15 nucleotides line up with TRBD2. CDR1 is SGHTA, CDR2 FQGNSA, per germline. CDR3 length equals 17 residues. Trimming cost V 4 bases and J 4 bases; bases outside gene matches: 8. The CDR3 region is CASSSPGLAGGPYEQYF. DNA of the CDR3: TGTGCCAGCAGCTCCCCCGGACTAGCGGGGGGGCCGTACGAGCAGTACTTC.

This clonotype was picked up a small number of times. This chain connects TRBV18 to TRBJ2-1; 12 bases map to TRBD2. Trimming cost V 6 bases and J 8 bases; bases outside gene matches: 5. From germline, CDR1 is KGHSH and CDR2 LQKENI. This CDR3 spans 14 amino acids. The DNA for the CDR3 is TGTGCCAGCTCTAGGACTAGCGGGAACTATGAGCAGTTCTTC. Its protein is CASSRTSGNYEQFF.

Worth noting for this clonotype: A much bigger clone sits one base away, suggesting this may be a read error. The chain links TRBV2 to TRBJ1-6; TRBD1 is a possible D gene (6 bases). Germline V gives CDR1 SNHLY, CDR2 FYNNEI. The CDR3 is 16 residues long. V lost 4 bases and J 11 bases, leaving 21 bases between the germline ends. DNA of the CDR3: TGTGCCAGCAGTGTACTGCCGGGGGGCCGGGATCCACCCCTCCACTTT. It specifies CASSVLPGGRDPPLHF.

V usage is TRBV5-6 and J usage is TRBJ2-2; D remains ambiguous. V lost 4 bases to trimming and J lost 4 bases, with 11 bases between them. Germline CDR1 SGHDT, CDR2 YYEEEE. This CDR3 is 14 amino acids long. This CDR3 is CASSPRTATGELFF. The CDR3 nucleotides are TGTGCCAGCAGCCCCCGTACGGCCACCGGGGAGCTGTTTTTT.

Only a few counts were recorded for this clonotype. This chain uses TRBV20-1 with TRBJ2-7; TRBD2 agrees at 8 bases. Germline V CDR1 and CDR2: DFQATT, SNEGSKA (reference sequence). Trimming took 3 bases from V and 4 from J; bases not matched to a gene: 5. This CDR3 is built from 13 residues. The CDR3 nucleotides read TGCAGTGCTAGCGGGAGGGCGGGTTACGAGCAGTACTTC. Translated, it gives CSASGRAGYEQYF.

This clonotype occurred a few times. V is TRBV18 and J is TRBJ1-3; D unresolved. Germline-derived CDR1 and CDR2 are KGHSH and LQKENI. The CDR3 sequence is 14 residues long. V lost 4 bases and J lost 2, with 9 bases in between. Written as DNA, the CDR3 is TGTGCCAGCTCACTTCGGGAACCTGGAAACACCATATATTTT. It yields the protein CASSLREPGNTIYF.

This clonotype was detected ten times or more. The chain has TRBV6-5 and TRBJ1-1; possible D gene TRBD1, 5 bases. CDR1 and CDR2 (germline): MNHEY, SVGAGI. V was shortened by 2 bases and J by 4 bases, with 8 bases between the two germline ends. The CDR3 is 13 residues long. For the CDR3, the DNA is TGTGCCAGCAGTTACGGGGGTAGCACTGAAGCTTTCTTT. Protein sequence: CASSYGGSTEAFF.

A few counts support this clonotype. J is TRBJ1-4 and V is TRBV5-1; perhaps TRBD1 as D (5 bases). Trimming took 1 base from V and 3 from J, leaving 13 bases between them. The germline gives CDR1 SGHRS, CDR2 YFSETQ. The CDR3 runs to 16 residues. This CDR3 is CASSLWGDRANEKLFF. DNA for the CDR3: TGCGCCAGCAGCTTGTGGGGTGACAGAGCTAATGAAAAACTGTTTTTT.

This clonotype was counted many times. The chain employs TRBV19 and TRBJ1-2; no firm D call. With 3 bases removed from V and 3 bases from J, the gap between germline ends came to 8 bases. Germline CDR1 is LNHDA and CDR2 is SQIVND (reference sequence). CDR3 length equals 13 residues. This CDR3 is CASSMWGDYGYTF. The CDR3 nucleotides are TGTGCCAGTAGTATGTGGGGAGACTATGGCTACACCTTC.

This clonotype was observed at least ten times. This chain links TRBV7-9 with TRBJ2-7, with D unclear. Germline V gene data show CDR1 as SEHNR and CDR2 as FQNEAQ (reference sequence). The CDR3 length is 14 residues. V was clipped by 4 bases and J by 3 bases, with 13 bases between them. The CDR3 DNA follows: TGTGCCAGCAGCTCCCCGGGCACTCTCTACGAGCAGTACTTC. It codes for CASSSPGTLYEQYF.

This clonotype occurred many times. Here the CDR3 DNA reads TGTGCCTGGAGCGATCCCACCGTACACTCTGGGGCCAACGTCCTGACTTTC. Translating gives CAWSDPTVHSGANVLTF. The chain has TRBV30 and TRBJ2-6; D is unresolved. Looked up from germline, CDR1 is GTSNPN and CDR2 is SVGIG (reference sequence). CDR3 length equals 17 residues. Trimming pared 3 bases from V and 0 bases from J, leaving 15 bases between.

The J gene is TRBJ2-3, the V gene TRBV6-1; 7 nucleotides agree with TRBD2. With V trimmed by 4 bases and J by 2 bases, 6 bases remained unmatched. Germline CDR1 MNHNS, CDR2 SASEGT. This CDR3 spans 15 amino acids. This CDR3 is CASSGAGSLTDTQYF. The CDR3 region has the DNA TGTGCCAGCAGTGGAGCGGGGTCCCTCACAGATACGCAGTATTTT.

Worth noting for this clonotype: A read error is possible here, since a much larger clone lies one base away. This CDR3 is missing its conserved last phenylalanine or tryptophan, likely due to a read error. V and J are TRBV6-1 and TRBJ2-5, with 9 bases matching TRBD1. CDR1 is MNHNS, CDR2 SASEGT, per germline. The CDR3 loop spans 14 amino acids. V lost 5 bases and J lost 7; bases outside the gene matches: 8. The CDR3 region has the DNA TGTGCCAGCAGTAGGACCGGGACAGGGTCGACCCAGTACCTC. Amino acids: CASSRTGTGSTQYL.

This clonotype was recorded at least ten times. The chain uses TRBV29-1 and TRBJ1-1; 9 bases align to TRBD1. This CDR3 has 16 residues. CDR1 is SQVTM and CDR2 is ANQGSEA in the germline V gene. Unmatched junction bases numbered 12, after V lost 3 bases and J lost 4 bases. CDR3 loop: CSVEGGTGTSFTEAFF. CDR3 DNA: TGCAGCGTTGAGGGGGGGACAGGGACCTCGTTCACTGAAGCTTTCTTT.